This T cell receptor beta chain is from a study of T cell changes during pregnancy in multiple sclerosis. The CDR3 runs 12 residues. Germline V lookup: CDR1 SGHRS, CDR2 YFSETQ. The method was immunoSEQ multiplex PCR; TCRdb's version includes in-frame clones alone and lacks a portion of them. The repertoire consists of 20,000 to 25,000 clones, with roughly 90% occurring once and the leading ten covering approximately 8%. This clone was recorded once. Sample: CD8+ T cells from peripheral blood mononuclear cells, taken in the first trimester of pregnancy. This sequence joins TRBV5-1 and TRBJ2-5; D not certain. The J call is uncertain, as TRBJ2-7 better fits the DNA end. The clonotype originates from a female donor in good health, enrolled as a control in a pregnancy study. This chain's CDR3 is CASSLGDYEQYF. CDR3 DNA: TGCGCCAGCAGCTTGGGAGACTACGAGCAGTACTTC.